The source of this TCR beta chain is a study of cytomegalovirus exposure and HLA in healthy donors. Study-level findings and limits: Later work found that TCR association rates differed between HLA loci; DRB1 had the most and HLA-C the fewest. Three of the chains that were CMV-associated were confirmed in vitro to be specific for CMV antigens.

The study sampled nominally healthy donors, though unrecorded immune exposures were likely. 60 Vbeta and 13 Jbeta primers were used in PCR. Using immunoSEQ multiplex PCR, the repertoire was profiled, and TCRdb retains in-frame clones only, with some absent. The table has around 150,000 clones, 75% to 85% seen once. V was trimmed by 1 base and J by 1 base, leaving 11 bases between them. Germline lookup yields CDR1 SQVTM and CDR2 ANQGSEA. The CDR3 spans 15 residues. With regard to this clone: Its antigen remains unknown.

This receptor was identified in a man aged 50 to 60 in good health and CMV-seropositive. This rearrangement joins TRBV29-1 to TRBJ1-5; weak D call: TRBD1 (5 bases). The sample was PBMCs. The CDR3 protein is CSVEVGQGSNQPQHF. CDR3 sequence (DNA): TGCAGCGTTGAAGTTGGTCAGGGAAGCAATCAGCCCCAGCATTTT.